Following are 8 T cell receptor beta chains from one sample sequenced in a study of monozygotic twins with inflammatory bowel disease. TCRdb reprocessed the 5' RACE reads and stores each CDR3 protein as one record, lacking DNA. This sample contains around 210,000 distinct CDR3 sequences. Sample: blood. These receptors originate from a human donor with ulcerative colitis or Crohn's disease, or a healthy co-twin of an affected twin (not recorded which).

CDR3 in amino acids: CASSFTVLSNSPLHF. This chain uses TRBV5-8 with TRBJ1-6. Germline V CDR1 and CDR2: SGHTS, YDEGEE. The length of the CDR3 is 15 residues.

V is TRBV4-1 and J is TRBJ1-1. Germline V gene data show CDR1 as MGHRA and CDR2 as YSYEKL. The CDR3 is made up of 18 amino acids. The CDR3 reads CASSQTPLPSQVNTEAFF.

V and J are TRBV7-2 and TRBJ2-4; TCRdb's assignment of TRBD1 cannot be checked, as there is no DNA. The length of the CDR3 is 16 residues. The germline CDR1 and CDR2 sequences are SGHTA and FQGNSA. The CDR3 protein is CASSLWGQGGVNIQYF.

The J gene is TRBJ2-1, the V gene TRBV18; no DNA is available, so the TRBD1 call from TCRdb remains unchecked. Looked up from germline, CDR1 is KGHSH and CDR2 is LQKENI. This CDR3 has 13 residues. CDR3 amino acids: CASSPGTGDEQFF.

The rearrangement joins TRBV30 to TRBJ1-2; no DNA is available, so the TRBD1 call from TCRdb remains unchecked. The CDR3 runs to 13 residues. Germline-derived CDR1 and CDR2 are GTSNPN and SVGIG (reference sequence). The CDR3 sequence is CAWWTGGSYGYTF.

J is TRBJ1-2 and V is TRBV30; TCRdb names TRBD1, which stays unverified in the absence of DNA. CDR1 and CDR2 (germline): GTSNPN, SVGIG (reference sequence). The CDR3 sequence is 14 residues long. The CDR3 protein is CAWSPGSSNYGYTF.

The V gene is TRBV7-2, the J gene TRBJ2-2; the D gene TCRdb calls, TRBD2, cannot be checked with no DNA. Per germline, CDR1 SGHTA and CDR2 FQGNSA. The CDR3 loop spans 16 amino acids. The CDR3 protein is CASIGRGTRSTGELFF.

This chain connects TRBV29-1 to TRBJ1-2; there is no DNA to check the TCRdb D call of TRBD1. CDR1 and CDR2 from the germline V gene are SQVTM and ANQGSEA. CDR3 length equals 11 residues. CDR3 protein: CSADRGGGYTF.